The 17 T cell receptor beta chains below were found in one sample sequenced in a study of T cell responses to AZD1222 COVID-19 vaccine. The protocol was immunoSEQ multiplex PCR, while the TCRdb copy is restricted to in-frame clones and leaves out a portion. This sample has fewer than 95,000 clones, with 89% found just once. Sequencing used peripheral blood, obtained 28 days after the second AZD1222 dose. Receptors originate from an adult who received the AZD1222 COVID-19 vaccine.

The chain is built from TRBV5-1 and TRBJ2-1; 13 positions agree with TRBD2. Looked up from germline, CDR1 is SGHRS and CDR2 is YFSETQ. CDR3 size: 19 residues. V shed 4 bases, J shed 3 bases, and the junction held 13 bases outside the gene matches. Here the CDR3 reads CASSRRSTSGGTYYNEQFF. Written as DNA, the CDR3 is TGCGCCAGCAGCAGGCGATCGACTAGCGGGGGGACCTACTACAATGAGCAGTTCTTC.

The chain carries TRBV12-3 or TRBV12-4 and TRBJ2-3; D not certain. The CDR3 has 12 amino acids. V gave up 4 bases and J gave up 2 bases, with 4 bases separating them. The CDR3 here is CASSYYTDTQYF. The CDR3, as DNA: TGTGCCAGCAGTTACTACACAGATACGCAGTATTTT.

V is TRBV5-4 and J is TRBJ1-4; 7 nucleotides match TRBD1. The CDR3 totals 15 residues. Germline lookup yields CDR1 SGHNT and CDR2 YYREEE (reference sequence). J was trimmed by 7 bases and V by 0 bases; bases with no gene match: 6. The CDR3 DNA reads as TGTGCCAGCAGCTTGGAGGGGGCAAGCGTTGAAAAACTGTTTTTT. It codes for CASSLEGASVEKLFF.

The CDR3 loop reads CASSQEGATNEKLFF. CDR3 bases: TGCGCCAGCAGCCAAGAAGGCGCAACTAATGAAAAACTGTTTTTT. The V and J genes are TRBV4-1 and TRBJ1-4, with unresolved D. The CDR3 covers 15 residues. Germline values: CDR1 MGHRA, CDR2 YSYEKL. V was pared by 0 bases and J by 0 bases, with 5 bases between.

V and J are TRBV28 and TRBJ1-1; 10 bases fit TRBD1. This CDR3 spans 14 amino acids. Germline V gene sequence: CDR1 MDHEN, CDR2 SYDVKM. The V gene end was trimmed by 4 bases and the J gene end by 3 bases; junction bases not matched to a gene: 2. The DNA for the CDR3 is TGTGCCAGCAGTTGGGGACAGGGGTACACTGAAGCTTTCTTT. It specifies CASSWGQGYTEAFF.

This chain joins TRBV5-6 and TRBJ1-5, with no clear D. The CDR3 has 13 residues. Trimming stripped 2 bases from V and 6 bases from J, with 9 bases between. CDR1 is SGHDT, CDR2 YYEEEE, per germline. The CDR3 DNA reads TGTGCCAGCAGCTTTTGGGGAAGTCAGCCCCAGCATTTT. Translated, it gives CASSFWGSQPQHF.

The V call is TRBV14, the J call TRBJ2-7; 10 bases align to TRBD2. This CDR3 spans 15 amino acids. CDR1 and CDR2 from the germline V gene are SGHDN and FVKESK. Trimming cost V 1 base and J 5 bases; bases outside gene matches: 5. The CDR3 loop is CASSQGGTSDNEQYF. The DNA for the CDR3 is TGTGCCAGCAGCCAAGGGGGGACTAGCGACAACGAGCAGTACTTC.

The rearrangement uses TRBV13 and TRBJ2-1, with TRBD2 as a possible D gene (6 bases). V lost 7 bases to trimming and J lost 9 bases, with 16 bases between them. CDR1 and CDR2 (germline): PRHDT, FYEKMQ (reference sequence). The CDR3 has 13 residues. The CDR3 reads CASTLRGMGEQFF. Here the CDR3 DNA reads TGTGCCAGCACCCTACGGGGGATGGGTGAGCAGTTCTTC.

This clone was counted a few times. The CDR3 is CASSLLISTGELFF. CDR3 coding DNA: TGTGCCAGCAGCCTACTTATCAGTACCGGGGAGCTGTTTTTT. The chain couples TRBV3-1 (or the pseudogene TRBV3-2) to TRBJ2-2; D is unresolved. Per the germline V gene, CDR1 is LGHDT and CDR2 is YNNKEL (reference sequence). CDR3 size: 14 residues. The V end lost 4 bases, the J end lost 5 bases, and 11 bases lay between the germline ends.

The chain employs TRBV4-3 and TRBJ2-2; 9 bases align to TRBD2. Trimming cost V 4 bases and J 7 bases; bases outside gene matches: 16. CDR1 LGHNA and CDR2 YSLEER come from the germline V gene. CDR3 size: 18 residues. CDR3 DNA sequence: TGCGCCAGCAGCCCCGAGGTGCTAGCGGGGCTCACTAGCGGGGAGCTGTTTTTT. Translation: CASSPEVLAGLTSGELFF.

The gene calls are TRBV7-2 and TRBJ2-3, with 8 nucleotides matching TRBD2. The V gene end was trimmed by 1 base and the J gene end by 5 bases; junction bases not matched to a gene: 5. The CDR3 is 15 residues long. CDR1 and CDR2 from the germline V gene are SGHTA and FQGNSA. The CDR3 is CASSLERGIKDTQYF. CDR3 nucleotides: TGTGCCAGCAGCTTAGAGCGGGGGATTAAAGATACGCAGTATTTT.

The sample holds one count of this clone. V gene TRBV5-3 combines with J gene TRBJ1-2; 7 bases match TRBD1. TRBV5-3 is noted as an ORF with a role that remains uncertain. This CDR3 region has 12 residues. The V gene end was trimmed by 4 bases and the J gene end by 5 bases; junction bases not matched to a gene: 2. CDR3 sequence (DNA): TGTGCCAGAAGCACGACAGGGTATGGCTACACCTTC. Translated: CARSTTGYGYTF.

V is TRBV29-1 and J is TRBJ1-2; D unclear. The CDR3 covers 8 residues. V dropped 3 bases and J dropped 11 bases, with 4 bases sitting between them. The germline V gene encodes CDR1 SQVTM and CDR2 ANQGSEA. In nucleotides, the CDR3 is TGCAGCGTTGATCGTTACACCTTC. Its protein product is CSVDRYTF.

For the CDR3, the DNA is TGCAGCGCCCACTGGGGGGGATTAGGGGACACTGAAGCTTTCTTT. Translated: CSAHWGGLGDTEAFF. This sequence joins TRBV29-1 and TRBJ1-1; weak D call: TRBD1 (5 bases). Germline V gene data show CDR1 as SQVTM and CDR2 as ANQGSEA. The CDR3 is made up of 15 amino acids. Trimming took 7 bases from V and 3 from J, leaving 21 bases between them.

The chain links TRBV12-3 or TRBV12-4 to TRBJ2-3, with D perhaps matching TRBD2 (5 bases). CDR3 length: 12 amino acids. V was shortened by 4 bases and J by 6 bases, with 8 bases between the two germline ends. The CDR3 loop is CASSSGLDTQYF. The CDR3 region has the DNA TGTGCCAGCAGTTCTGGACTCGATACGCAGTATTTT.

This clone was counted once. V usage is TRBV15 and J usage is TRBJ1-2; D not resolved. Trimming pared 2 bases from V and 2 bases from J, leaving 6 bases between. This CDR3 has 13 residues. Germline V gene sequence: CDR1 LNHNV, CDR2 YYDKDF (reference sequence). CDR3 sequence: CATSRQENYGYTF. CDR3 bases: TGTGCCACCAGCAGACAGGAGAACTATGGCTACACCTTC.

CDR3 nucleotide sequence: TGTGCCAGCAGCCCCTGGACAGGGACTAATGGCTACACCTTC. The encoded protein is CASSPWTGTNGYTF. This chain joins TRBV9 and TRBJ1-2, with 8 bases fitting TRBD1. CDR3 size: 14 residues. Germline loops: CDR1 SGDLS, CDR2 YYNGEE. The junction had 8 bases not matched to a gene; V was cut back by 4 bases and J by 6 bases.